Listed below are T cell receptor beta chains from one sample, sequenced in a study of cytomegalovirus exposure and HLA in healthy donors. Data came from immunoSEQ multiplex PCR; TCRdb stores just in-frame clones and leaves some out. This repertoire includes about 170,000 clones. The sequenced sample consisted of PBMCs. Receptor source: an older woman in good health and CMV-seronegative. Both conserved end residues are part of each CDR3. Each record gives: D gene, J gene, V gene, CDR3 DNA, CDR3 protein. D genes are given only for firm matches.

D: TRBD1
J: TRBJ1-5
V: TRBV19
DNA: TGTGCCAGTAGTACGACAGGGTTAAACAATCAGCCCCAGCATTTT
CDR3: CASSTTGLNNQPQHF

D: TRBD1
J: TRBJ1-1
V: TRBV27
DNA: TGTGCCAGCAGTTTCAGGGGGTCCACTGAAGCTTTCTTT
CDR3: CASSFRGSTEAFF

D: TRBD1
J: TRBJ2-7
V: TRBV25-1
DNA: TGTGCCAGCAGTGACCAGACAGGGAACCTACCTTACGAGCAGTACTTC
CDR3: CASSDQTGNLPYEQYF

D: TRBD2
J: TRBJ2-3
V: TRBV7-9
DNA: TGTGCCTCTGTCAGGACTAGCGGGGGGGACACAGATACGCAGTATTTT
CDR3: CASVRTSGGDTDTQYF

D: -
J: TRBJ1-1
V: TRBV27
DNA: TGTGCCAGCAGTTTATTGCCAGGGGAGGGGCCTGAAGCTTTCTTT
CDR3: CASSLLPGEGPEAFF

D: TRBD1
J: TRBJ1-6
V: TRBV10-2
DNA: TGCGCCAGCAGTGGGACAGGGGGAGATTCACCCCTCCACTTT
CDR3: CASSGTGGDSPLHF

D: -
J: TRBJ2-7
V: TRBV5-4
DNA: TGTGCCAGCAGCCCCCGACGGGACTCCTACGAGCAGTACTTC
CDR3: CASSPRRDSYEQYF

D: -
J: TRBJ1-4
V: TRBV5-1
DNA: TGCGCCAGCAGCTTGGAGGGGAATGAAAAACTGTTTTTT
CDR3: CASSLEGNEKLFF

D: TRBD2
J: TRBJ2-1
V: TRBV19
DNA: TGTGCCAGTAGTACTTCACTAGCGGGACTAACCAATGAGCAGTTCTTC
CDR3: CASSTSLAGLTNEQFF

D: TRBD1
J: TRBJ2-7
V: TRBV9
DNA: TGTGCCAGCAGCGTAACAGGGGCTAGCGAGCAGTACTTC
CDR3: CASSVTGASEQYF

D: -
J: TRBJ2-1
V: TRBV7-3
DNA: TGTGCCAGCAGCTTAACCCAAGCGAGCTCCTACAATGAGCAGTTCTTC
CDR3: CASSLTQASSYNEQFF

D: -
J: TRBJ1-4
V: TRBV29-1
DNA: TGCAGCGTTGACCCGGGATCTAATGAAAAACTGTTTTTT
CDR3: CSVDPGSNEKLFF

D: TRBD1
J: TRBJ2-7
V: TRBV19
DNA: TGTGCCAGTAGCCGGACAGGGACCCCTTCCTACGAGCAGTACTTC
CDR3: CASSRTGTPSYEQYF

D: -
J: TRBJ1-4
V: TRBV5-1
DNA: TGCGCCAGCAGCTTGGGCGGCAATGAAAAACTGTTTTTT
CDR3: CASSLGGNEKLFF

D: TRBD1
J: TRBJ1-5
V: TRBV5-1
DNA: TGCGCCAGCAGCTCTACGACAGGGACAAATCAGCCCCAGCATTTT
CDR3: CASSSTTGTNQPQHF

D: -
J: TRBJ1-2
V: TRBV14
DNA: TGTGCCAGCAGCCCGACAGTTAACTATGGCTACACCTTC
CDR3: CASSPTVNYGYTF

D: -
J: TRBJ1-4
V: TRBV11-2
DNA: TGTGCCAGCAGCTTAGAGGGCGGGGGACTGTTTTTT
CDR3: CASSLEGGGLFF

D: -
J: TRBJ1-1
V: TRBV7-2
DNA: TGTGCCAGCAGCTTACTAATCCTGAACACTGAAGCTTTCTTT
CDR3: CASSLLILNTEAFF

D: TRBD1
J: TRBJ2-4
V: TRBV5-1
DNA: TGCGCCAGCAGCCCGGGACAGTTGATAGCCAAAAACATTCAGTACTTC
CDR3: CASSPGQLIAKNIQYF

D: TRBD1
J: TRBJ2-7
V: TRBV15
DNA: TGTGCCACCAGCAGAGATGGACAGGCGATCTCCTACGAGCAGTACTTC
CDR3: CATSRDGQAISYEQYF

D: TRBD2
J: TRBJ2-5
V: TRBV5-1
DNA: TGCGCCAGCAGCTGGCGGGGGGAGCAAGAGACCCAGTACTTC
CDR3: CASSWRGEQETQYF

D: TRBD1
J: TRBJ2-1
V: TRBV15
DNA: TGTGCCACCAGCAGAGAGGGGACAGGGGTTGACAATGAGCAGTTCTTC
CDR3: CATSREGTGVDNEQFF

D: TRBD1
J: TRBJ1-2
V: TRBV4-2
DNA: TGTGCCAGCAGCCAAGGACCGACCAGGGGGCTATGGTTAGGATATGGCTACACCTTC
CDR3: CASSQGPTRGLWLGYGYTF

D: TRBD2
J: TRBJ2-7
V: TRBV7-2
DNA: TGTGCCAGCAGCTTAGGTCCTAGCGGCTCCTACGAGCAGTACTTC
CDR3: CASSLGPSGSYEQYF

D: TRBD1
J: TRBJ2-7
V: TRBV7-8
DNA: TGTGCCAGCAGCTTGTGGACAGGGAAGACCTACGAGCAGTACTTC
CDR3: CASSLWTGKTYEQYF

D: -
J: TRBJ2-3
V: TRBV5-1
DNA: TGCGCCAGCAGCTTGACGGGACTCACAGATACGCAGTATTTT
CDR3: CASSLTGLTDTQYF